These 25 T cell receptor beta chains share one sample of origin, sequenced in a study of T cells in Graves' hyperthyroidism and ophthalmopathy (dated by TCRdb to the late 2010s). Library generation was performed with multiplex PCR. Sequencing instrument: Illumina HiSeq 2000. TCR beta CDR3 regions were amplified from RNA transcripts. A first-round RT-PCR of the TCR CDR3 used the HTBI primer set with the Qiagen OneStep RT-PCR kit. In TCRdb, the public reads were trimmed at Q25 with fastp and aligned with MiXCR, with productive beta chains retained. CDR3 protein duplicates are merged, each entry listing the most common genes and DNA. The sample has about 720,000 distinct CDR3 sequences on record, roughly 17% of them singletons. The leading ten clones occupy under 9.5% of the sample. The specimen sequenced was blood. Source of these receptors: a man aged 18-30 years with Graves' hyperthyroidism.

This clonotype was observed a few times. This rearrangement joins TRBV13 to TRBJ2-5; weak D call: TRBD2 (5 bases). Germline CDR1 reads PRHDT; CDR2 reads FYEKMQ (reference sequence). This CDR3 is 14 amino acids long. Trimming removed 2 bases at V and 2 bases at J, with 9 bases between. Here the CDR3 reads CASSLTGRQETQYF. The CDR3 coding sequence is TGTGCCAGCAGCTTAACGGGAAGACAAGAGACCCAGTACTTC.

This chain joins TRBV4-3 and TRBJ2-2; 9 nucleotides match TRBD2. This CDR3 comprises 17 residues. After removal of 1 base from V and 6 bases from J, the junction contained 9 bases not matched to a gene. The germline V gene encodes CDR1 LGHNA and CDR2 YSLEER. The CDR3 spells CASSQGSSGRMAGELFF. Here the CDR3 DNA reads TGCGCCAGCAGCCAAGGATCGAGCGGGAGGATGGCCGGGGAGCTGTTTTTT.

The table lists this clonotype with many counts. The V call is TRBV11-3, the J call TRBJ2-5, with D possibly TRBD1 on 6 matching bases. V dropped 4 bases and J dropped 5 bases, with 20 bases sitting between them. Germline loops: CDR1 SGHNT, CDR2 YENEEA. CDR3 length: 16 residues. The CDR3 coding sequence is TGTGCCAGCAGCTCCCCCAGGGGTCCGGTCCGGGAGACCCAGTACTTC. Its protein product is CASSSPRGPVRETQYF.

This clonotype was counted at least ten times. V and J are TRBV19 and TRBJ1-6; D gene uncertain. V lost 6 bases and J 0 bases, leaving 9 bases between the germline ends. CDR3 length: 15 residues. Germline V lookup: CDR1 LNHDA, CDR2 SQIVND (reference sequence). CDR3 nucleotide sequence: TGTGCCAGTAGAAAGGAGAGCTCCTATAATTCACCCCTCCACTTT. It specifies CASRKESSYNSPLHF.

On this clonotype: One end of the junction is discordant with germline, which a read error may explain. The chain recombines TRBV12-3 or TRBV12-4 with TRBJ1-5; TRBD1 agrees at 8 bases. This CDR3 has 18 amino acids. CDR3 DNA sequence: TGCGCCAGCAGCCAAACTATCAGGACAGGGTTTGGCAATCAGCCCCAGCATTTT. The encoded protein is CASSQTIRTGFGNQPQHF.

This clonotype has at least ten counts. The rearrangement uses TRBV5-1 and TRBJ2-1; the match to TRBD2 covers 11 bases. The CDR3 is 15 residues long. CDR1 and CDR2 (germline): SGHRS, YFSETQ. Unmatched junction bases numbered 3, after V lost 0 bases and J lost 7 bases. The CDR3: CASSLALAGVNEQFF. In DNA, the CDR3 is TGCGCCAGCAGCTTGGCACTAGCGGGAGTGAATGAGCAGTTCTTC.

CDR3 in amino acids: CASSWRTSGRVEQFF. As DNA, the CDR3 is TGTGCCAGTAGTTGGCGGACTAGCGGGAGGGTTGAGCAGTTCTTC. The chain has TRBV19 and TRBJ2-1; 15 bases line up with TRBD2. The germline CDR1 and CDR2 sequences are LNHDA and SQIVND (reference sequence). The junction had 5 bases not matched to a gene; V was cut back by 5 bases and J by 9 bases. CDR3 length: 15 residues.

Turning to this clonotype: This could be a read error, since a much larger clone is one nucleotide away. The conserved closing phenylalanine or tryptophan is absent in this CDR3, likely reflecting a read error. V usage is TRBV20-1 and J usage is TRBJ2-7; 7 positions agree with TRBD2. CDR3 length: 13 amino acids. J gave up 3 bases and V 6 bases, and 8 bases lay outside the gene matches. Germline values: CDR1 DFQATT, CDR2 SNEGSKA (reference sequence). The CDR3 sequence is CSADSGGSYEQYL. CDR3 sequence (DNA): TGCAGTGCCGATTCAGGCGGGAGCTACGAGCAGTACCTC.

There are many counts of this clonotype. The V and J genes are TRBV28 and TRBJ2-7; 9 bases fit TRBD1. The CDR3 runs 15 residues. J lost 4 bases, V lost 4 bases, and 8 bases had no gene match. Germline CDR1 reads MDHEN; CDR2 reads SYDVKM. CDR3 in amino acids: CASSSSTGGRYEQYF. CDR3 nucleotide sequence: TGTGCCAGCAGTTCGTCGACAGGGGGGAGATACGAGCAGTACTTC.

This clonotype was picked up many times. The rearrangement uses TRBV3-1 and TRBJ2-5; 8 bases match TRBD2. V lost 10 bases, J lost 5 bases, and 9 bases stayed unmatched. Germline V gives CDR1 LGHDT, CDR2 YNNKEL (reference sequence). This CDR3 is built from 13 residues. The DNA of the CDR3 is TGTGCCACCCACCGAAGCGGGAGTGAGACCCAGTACTTC. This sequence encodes CATHRSGSETQYF.

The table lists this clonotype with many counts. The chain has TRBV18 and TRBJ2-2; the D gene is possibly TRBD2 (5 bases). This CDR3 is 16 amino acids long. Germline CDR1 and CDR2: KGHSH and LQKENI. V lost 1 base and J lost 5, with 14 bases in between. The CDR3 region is CASSPRVGEGTGELFF. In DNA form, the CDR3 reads TGTGCCAGCTCACCACGCGTCGGCGAGGGAACCGGGGAGCTGTTTTTT.

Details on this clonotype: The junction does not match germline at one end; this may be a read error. The CDR3 coding sequence is TGTGTCAGCAGTTTAGGAGGAAAACTGTTTTTT. Protein sequence: CVSSLGGKLFF. This sequence joins TRBV28 and TRBJ1-4; no clear D. The CDR3 covers 11 residues. Germline CDR1 reads MDHEN; CDR2 reads SYDVKM.

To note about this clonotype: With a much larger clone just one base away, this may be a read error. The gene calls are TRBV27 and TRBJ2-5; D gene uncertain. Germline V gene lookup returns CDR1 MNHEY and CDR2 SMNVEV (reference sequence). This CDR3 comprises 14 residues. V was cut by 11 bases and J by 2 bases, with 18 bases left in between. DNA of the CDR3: TGTGCCGGCAAACGGAAAGTGGGTCAAGAGACCCAGTACTTC. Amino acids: CAGKRKVGQETQYF.

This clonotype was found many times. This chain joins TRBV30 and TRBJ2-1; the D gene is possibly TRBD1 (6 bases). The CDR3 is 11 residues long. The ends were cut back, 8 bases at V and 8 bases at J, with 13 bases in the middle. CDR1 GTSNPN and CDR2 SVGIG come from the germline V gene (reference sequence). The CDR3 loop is CAGGYRDEQFF. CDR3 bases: TGTGCCGGGGGCTACAGGGATGAGCAGTTCTTC.

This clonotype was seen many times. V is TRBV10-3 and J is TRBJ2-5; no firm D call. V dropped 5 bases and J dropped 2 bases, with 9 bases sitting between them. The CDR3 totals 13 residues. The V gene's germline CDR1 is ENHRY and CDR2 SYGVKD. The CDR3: CAISPDSQETQYF. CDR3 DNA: TGTGCCATCAGTCCTGACTCACAAGAGACCCAGTACTTC.

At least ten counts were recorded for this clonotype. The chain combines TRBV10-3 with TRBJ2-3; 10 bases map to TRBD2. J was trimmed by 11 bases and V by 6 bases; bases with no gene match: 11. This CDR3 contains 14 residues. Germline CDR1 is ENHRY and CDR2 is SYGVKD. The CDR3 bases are TGTGCCATCAGGGACCCAAGCGGGAGGGAGGAGCAGTATTTT. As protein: CAIRDPSGREEQYF.

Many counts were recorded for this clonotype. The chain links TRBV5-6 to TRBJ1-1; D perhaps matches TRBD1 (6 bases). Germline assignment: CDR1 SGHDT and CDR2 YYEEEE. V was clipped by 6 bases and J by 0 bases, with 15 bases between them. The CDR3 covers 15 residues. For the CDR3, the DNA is TGTGCCAGCACCAACGTGGGACACTTGAACACTGAAGCTTTCTTT. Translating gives CASTNVGHLNTEAFF.

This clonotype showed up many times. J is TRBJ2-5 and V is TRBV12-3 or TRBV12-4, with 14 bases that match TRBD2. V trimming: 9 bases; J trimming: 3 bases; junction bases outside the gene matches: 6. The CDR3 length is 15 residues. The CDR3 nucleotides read TGTGCCAGTCGCCGGGGACTAGCGGGAGAAGAGACCCAGTACTTC. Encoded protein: CASRRGLAGEETQYF.

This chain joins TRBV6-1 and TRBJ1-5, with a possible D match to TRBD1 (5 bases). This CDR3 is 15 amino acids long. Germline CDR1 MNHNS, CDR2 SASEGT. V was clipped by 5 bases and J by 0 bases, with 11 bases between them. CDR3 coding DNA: TGTGCCAGCAGTTTGGCAGGGAATAGCAATCAGCCCCAGCATTTT. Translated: CASSLAGNSNQPQHF.

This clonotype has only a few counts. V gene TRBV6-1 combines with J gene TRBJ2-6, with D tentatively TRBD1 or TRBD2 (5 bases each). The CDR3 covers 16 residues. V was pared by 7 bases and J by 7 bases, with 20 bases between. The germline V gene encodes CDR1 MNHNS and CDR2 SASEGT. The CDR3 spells CASNSPGTAGANVLTF. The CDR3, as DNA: TGTGCCAGCAACTCCCCTGGGACCGCAGGCGCCAACGTCCTGACTTTC.

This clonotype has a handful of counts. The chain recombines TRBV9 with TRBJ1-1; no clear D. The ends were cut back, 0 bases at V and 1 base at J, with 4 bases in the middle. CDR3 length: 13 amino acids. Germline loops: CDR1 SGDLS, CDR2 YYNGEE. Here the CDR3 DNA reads TGTGCCAGCAGCGTAGCGAGGAACACTGAAGCTTTCTTT. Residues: CASSVARNTEAFF.

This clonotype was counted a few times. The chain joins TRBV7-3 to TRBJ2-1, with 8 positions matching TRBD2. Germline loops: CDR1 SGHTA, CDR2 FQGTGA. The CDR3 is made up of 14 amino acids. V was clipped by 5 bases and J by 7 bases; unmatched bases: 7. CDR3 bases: TGTGCCAGCAGCCCTACGGGGGGGCTGAATGAGCAGTTCTTC. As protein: CASSPTGGLNEQFF. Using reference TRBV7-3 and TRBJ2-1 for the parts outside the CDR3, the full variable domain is GAGVSQTPSNKVTEKGKYVELRCDPISGHTALYWYRQSLGQGPEFLIYFQGTGAADDSGLPNDRFFAVRPEGSVSTLKIQRTERGDSAVYLCASSPTGGLNEQFFGPGTRLTVL.

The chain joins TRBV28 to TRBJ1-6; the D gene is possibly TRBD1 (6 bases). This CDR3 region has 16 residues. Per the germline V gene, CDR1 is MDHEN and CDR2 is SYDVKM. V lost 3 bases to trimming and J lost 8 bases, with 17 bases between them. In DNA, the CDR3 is TGTGCCAGCAGTTTCCTACAGACAGGAGAGCATTCACCCCTCCACTTT. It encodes CASSFLQTGEHSPLHF.

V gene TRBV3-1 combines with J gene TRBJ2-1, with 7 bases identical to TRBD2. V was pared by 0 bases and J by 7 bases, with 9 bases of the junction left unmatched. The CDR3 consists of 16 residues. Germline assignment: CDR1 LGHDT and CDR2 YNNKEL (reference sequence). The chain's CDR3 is CASSQDWASGLNEQFF. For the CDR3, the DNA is TGTGCCAGCAGCCAAGATTGGGCTAGCGGTCTTAATGAGCAGTTCTTC.

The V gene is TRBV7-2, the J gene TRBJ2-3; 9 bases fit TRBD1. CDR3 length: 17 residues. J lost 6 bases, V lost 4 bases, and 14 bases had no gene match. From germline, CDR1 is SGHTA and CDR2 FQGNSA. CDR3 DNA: TGTGCCAGCAGCTCGCCGCCGGGGGACAGGGTGATGGATACGCAGTATTTT. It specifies CASSSPPGDRVMDTQYF.